These 20 T cell receptor beta chains were all obtained from the same sample, sequenced in a study of T cell responses to AZD1222 COVID-19 vaccine. Assay: immunoSEQ multiplex PCR; the TCRdb copy retains only in-frame clones and omits some. There are about 70,000 clones in the sample; approximately 90% occur only once, and 3% to 3.5% lies in the top ten. The specimen was peripheral blood, collected 28 days after the second AZD1222 dose. The receptors originated from an adult who received the AZD1222 COVID-19 vaccine.

The chain employs TRBV13 and TRBJ2-7, with D possibly being TRBD1 or TRBD2 (5 bases each). The CDR3 runs to 14 residues. The V gene's germline CDR1 is PRHDT and CDR2 FYEKMQ (reference sequence). V was trimmed by 1 base and J by 0 bases, leaving 7 bases between them. The CDR3 region has the DNA TGTGCCAGCAGCTTAGAGGGGAGCTCCTACGAGCAGTACTTC. Its protein is CASSLEGSSYEQYF.

The chain links TRBV10-3 to TRBJ1-3; a possible D gene is TRBD1 (5 bases). V lost 6 bases and J lost 0, with 9 bases in between. CDR3 length: 14 residues. Germline loops: CDR1 ENHRY, CDR2 SYGVKD. The CDR3 loop reads CAIRTANSGNTIYF. Here the CDR3 DNA reads TGTGCCATCAGGACAGCTAACTCTGGAAACACCATATATTTT.

This clone appeared a few times. The chain employs TRBV14 and TRBJ2-5; weak D call: TRBD1 (5 bases). CDR1 SGHDN and CDR2 FVKESK come from the germline V gene. This CDR3 has 15 amino acids. V lost 2 bases and J 5 bases, leaving 15 bases between the germline ends. The CDR3 coding sequence is TGTGCCAGCAGCCAAATTTTTGGGGCACCCGAGACCCAGTACTTC. This sequence encodes CASSQIFGAPETQYF. The full variable domain, completed using reference TRBV14 and TRBJ2-5, is EAGVTQFPSHSVIEKGQTVTLRCDPISGHDNLYWYRRVMGKEIKFLLHFVKESKQDESGMPNNRFLAERTGGTYSTLKVQPAELEDSGVYFCASSQIFGAPETQYFGPGTRLLVL.

The rearrangement uses TRBV7-2 and TRBJ1-2, with 8 bases that match TRBD1. V was clipped by 7 bases and J by 4 bases; unmatched bases: 5. Germline V gene sequence: CDR1 SGHTA, CDR2 FQGNSA. The CDR3 sequence is 13 residues long. The CDR3 DNA follows: TGTGCCAGCACCCAAGACAGGGGCTATGGCTACACCTTC. Amino acids: CASTQDRGYGYTF.

The chain recombines TRBV5-1 with TRBJ2-1; tentatively, D is TRBD1 (5 bases). This CDR3 region has 15 residues. CDR1 and CDR2 (germline): SGHRS, YFSETQ. V dropped 4 bases and J dropped 3 bases, with 14 bases sitting between them. The CDR3: CASSPTTDSYNEQFF. The CDR3 bases are TGCGCCAGCAGCCCGACCACTGACAGCTACAATGAGCAGTTCTTC.

The chain recombines TRBV10-3 with TRBJ1-3, with 11 bases lining up with TRBD1. CDR1 ENHRY and CDR2 SYGVKD come from the germline V gene. Trimming took 5 bases from V and 0 from J; bases not matched to a gene: 3. This CDR3 has 16 amino acids. CDR3 sequence (DNA): TGTGCCATCAGTACCGGGACAGGGGGCTCTGGAAACACCATATATTTT. It translates to CAISTGTGGSGNTIYF.

The V gene is TRBV27, the J gene TRBJ1-6, with a tentative D call TRBD1 (5 bases). The germline V gene has CDR1 MNHEY and CDR2 SMNVEV (reference sequence). Trimming cost V 2 bases and J 6 bases, with 14 bases left between them. The CDR3 spans 16 residues. CDR3 region: CASSLLGGGSNSPLHF. Written as DNA, the CDR3 is TGTGCCAGCAGTTTACTGGGGGGAGGCAGTAATTCACCCCTCCACTTT.

This chain connects TRBV5-5 to TRBJ1-1; TRBD1 aligns across 7 bases. The J segment lost 1 base and the V segment lost 4 bases, leaving 4 bases of the junction unmatched. Germline V gene lookup returns CDR1 SGHKS and CDR2 YYEKEE (reference sequence). CDR3 length: 14 residues. DNA for the CDR3: TGTGCCAGCAGCCCGGGACAGACGAACACTGAAGCTTTCTTT. Its protein is CASSPGQTNTEAFF.

The rearrangement joins TRBV9 to TRBJ2-4, with D possibly called TRBD1 or TRBD2 (5 bases each). V was trimmed by 3 bases and J by 0 bases, leaving 10 bases between them. Germline V CDR1 and CDR2: SGDLS, YYNGEE. The CDR3 length is 15 residues. Here the CDR3 reads CASSAEGKAKNIQYF. CDR3 nucleotide sequence: TGTGCCAGCAGCGCTGAGGGGAAAGCCAAAAACATTCAGTACTTC.

The chain has TRBV24-1 and TRBJ1-5; the match to TRBD1 covers 8 bases. CDR3 length: 16 amino acids. Trimming removed 4 bases from V and 5 bases from J; junction bases left unmatched: 9. Germline assignment: CDR1 KGHDR and CDR2 SFDVKD. In DNA form, the CDR3 reads TGTGCCACCAGTGACCCCCGGACAGGGAGGGATCAGCCCCAGCATTTT. Residues: CATSDPRTGRDQPQHF.

The chain has TRBV6-5 and TRBJ1-5; D may be TRBD1 (5 bases). Germline values: CDR1 MNHEY, CDR2 SVGAGI. Trimming took 5 bases from V and 8 from J, leaving 10 bases between them. The CDR3 extends over 12 amino acids. CDR3 nucleotide sequence: TGTGCCAGCAGTCTACGAGGGGAGCCCCAGCATTTT. It yields the protein CASSLRGEPQHF.

The J gene is TRBJ1-4, the V gene TRBV11-2, with a weak D call TRBD1 (5 bases). This CDR3 spans 14 amino acids. Between the trimmed V and J ends, which lost 0 bases and 7 bases, there was a span of 9 bases. Germline V gene lookup returns CDR1 SGHAT and CDR2 FQNNGV. The CDR3 is CASSLDWGREKLFF. The CDR3 DNA follows: TGTGCCAGCAGCTTAGATTGGGGCCGTGAAAAACTGTTTTTT.

This chain links TRBV11-2 with TRBJ2-3; D is perhaps TRBD2 (6 bases). The germline V gene encodes CDR1 SGHAT and CDR2 FQNNGV. V was pared by 4 bases and J by 5 bases, with 13 bases between. The CDR3 is 14 residues long. CDR3 residues: CASSSGLERDTQYF. CDR3 DNA sequence: TGTGCCAGCAGCTCGGGACTGGAGAGAGATACGCAGTATTTT.

The gene calls are TRBV5-1 and TRBJ1-1; 10 bases line up with TRBD1. Germline values: CDR1 SGHRS, CDR2 YFSETQ. Trimming cost V 5 bases and J 4 bases; bases outside gene matches: 8. The CDR3 sequence is 15 residues long. CDR3 nucleotide sequence: TGCGCCAGCAGACTCCGGGACAGGGGAAGCACTGAAGCTTTCTTT. Translating it yields CASRLRDRGSTEAFF.

The chain joins TRBV28 to TRBJ2-7; 9 bases align to TRBD1. This CDR3 is built from 16 residues. CDR1 and CDR2 (germline): MDHEN, SYDVKM. V lost 6 bases to trimming and J lost 4 bases; unmatched junction nucleotides: 13. Here the CDR3 reads CASRTSGTGLGYEQYF. Written as DNA, the CDR3 is TGTGCCAGCAGGACTTCCGGGACAGGGCTCGGGTACGAGCAGTACTTC.

This clone was seen more than once but under ten times. This chain connects TRBV5-8 to TRBJ2-3; 9 nucleotides match TRBD1. The junction had 12 bases not matched to a gene; V was cut back by 9 bases and J by 4 bases. There are 15 residues in the CDR3. The germline gives CDR1 SGHTS, CDR2 YDEGEE. The CDR3 loop is CAIPTQGAGADTQYF. DNA for the CDR3: TGTGCCATTCCTACACAGGGGGCTGGGGCAGATACGCAGTATTTT. The complete variable domain, with remaining parts taken from reference TRBV5-8 and TRBJ2-3, reads EAGVTQSPTHLIKTRGQQATLRCSPISGHTSVYWYQQALGLGLQFLLWYDEGEERNRGNFPPRFSGRQFPNYSSELNVNALELEDSALYLCAIPTQGAGADTQYFGPGTRLTVL.

This rearrangement joins TRBV7-3 to TRBJ2-3, with 9 bases matching TRBD1. Germline V CDR1 and CDR2: SGHTA, FQGTGA. The CDR3 runs 15 residues. V trimming: 5 bases; J trimming: 4 bases; junction bases outside the gene matches: 7. For the CDR3, the DNA is TGTGCCAGCAGCCCCCGAAGACAGGGGGCAGATACGCAGTATTTT. Its translation is CASSPRRQGADTQYF.

This clone was counted only a few times. The chain joins TRBV12-3 or TRBV12-4 to TRBJ1-2; maybe TRBD1 (5 bases). The length of the CDR3 is 13 residues. V lost 3 bases and J 8 bases, leaving 13 bases between the germline ends. CDR3 region: CASSLAQGEGYTF. CDR3 DNA sequence: TGTGCCAGCAGTTTGGCGCAGGGAGAAGGCTACACCTTC.

The chain joins TRBV5-1 to TRBJ1-2, with D possibly matching TRBD1 (5 bases). V lost 6 bases, J lost 2 bases, and 17 bases lay in between. Germline V CDR1 and CDR2: SGHRS, YFSETQ. The CDR3 consists of 15 residues. The CDR3 nucleotides read TGCGCCAGCAAAGAATATGAGGGGTTAAACTATGGCTACACCTTC. Protein sequence: CASKEYEGLNYGYTF. Supplemented by reference TRBV5-1 and TRBJ1-2, the full variable domain reads KAGVTQTPRYLIKTRGQQVTLSCSPISGHRSVSWYQQTPGQGLQFLFEYFSETQRNKGNFPGRFSGRQFSNSRSEMNVSTLELGDSALYLCASKEYEGLNYGYTFGSGTRLTVV.

The chain joins TRBV24-1 to TRBJ2-7, with D tentatively TRBD2 (5 bases). The CDR3 runs to 15 residues. Looked up from germline, CDR1 is KGHDR and CDR2 is SFDVKD. Trimming removed 6 bases at V and 0 bases at J, with 14 bases between. The CDR3 bases are TGTGCCACCAGTCCTCGGACTCCGAGCTCCTACGAGCAGTACTTC. Amino acid sequence: CATSPRTPSSYEQYF.